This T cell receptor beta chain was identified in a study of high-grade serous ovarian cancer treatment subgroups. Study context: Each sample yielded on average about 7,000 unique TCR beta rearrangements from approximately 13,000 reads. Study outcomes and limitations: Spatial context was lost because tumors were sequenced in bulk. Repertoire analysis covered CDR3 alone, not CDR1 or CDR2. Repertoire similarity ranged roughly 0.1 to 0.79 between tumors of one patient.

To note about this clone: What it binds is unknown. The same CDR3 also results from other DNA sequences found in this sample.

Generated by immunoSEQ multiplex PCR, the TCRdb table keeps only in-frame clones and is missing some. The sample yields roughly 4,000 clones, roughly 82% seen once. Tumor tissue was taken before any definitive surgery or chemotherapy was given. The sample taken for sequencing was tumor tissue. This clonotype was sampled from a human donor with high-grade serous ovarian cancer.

This CDR3 reads CASSLIGTTIANTQYF. CDR3 nucleotides: TGTGCCAGCAGCTTAATCGGGACTACAATAGCGAATACGCAGTATTTT. The chain recombines TRBV13 with TRBJ2-3, with 7 bases aligning to TRBD2. This CDR3 region has 16 residues. Germline trimming cut 2 bases from V and 7 bases from J; bases unmatched to any gene: 12. CDR1 and CDR2 (germline): PRHDT, FYEKMQ (reference sequence).